This T cell receptor (beta chain) was captured by sequencing in a study of blood T cell repertoires in COVID-19. In the study overall: Sites across the United States, Italy and Spain contributed samples from acute and convalescent COVID-19. PBMCs, B-cell-depleted T cells, or T cells were the source of the cDNA or gDNA that made up the material.

Germline V CDR1 and CDR2: SGHRS, YFSETQ. This CDR3 contains 15 residues. Trimming left V 0 bases short and J 2 bases short, with 11 bases between. In the authors' methods: Estimation of nucleated cell counts relied on the amplification of reference gene primers. Sequenced by immunoSEQ multiplex PCR; TCRdb stores in-frame clones only, minus some. The V and J calls and the clone size are those of that table, but D and trimming were determined from the DNA. Among around 270,000 clones listed, 86% were seen once. This sequence joins TRBV5-1 and TRBJ1-1, with D possibly matching TRBD1 (5 bases). This clonotype was sampled from a man in his forties or fifties who had recovered from COVID-19. Specimen: peripheral blood. CDR3 loop: CASSLARASNTEAFF. For the CDR3, the DNA is TGCGCCAGCAGCTTGGCCAGGGCCTCAAACACTGAAGCTTTCTTT.